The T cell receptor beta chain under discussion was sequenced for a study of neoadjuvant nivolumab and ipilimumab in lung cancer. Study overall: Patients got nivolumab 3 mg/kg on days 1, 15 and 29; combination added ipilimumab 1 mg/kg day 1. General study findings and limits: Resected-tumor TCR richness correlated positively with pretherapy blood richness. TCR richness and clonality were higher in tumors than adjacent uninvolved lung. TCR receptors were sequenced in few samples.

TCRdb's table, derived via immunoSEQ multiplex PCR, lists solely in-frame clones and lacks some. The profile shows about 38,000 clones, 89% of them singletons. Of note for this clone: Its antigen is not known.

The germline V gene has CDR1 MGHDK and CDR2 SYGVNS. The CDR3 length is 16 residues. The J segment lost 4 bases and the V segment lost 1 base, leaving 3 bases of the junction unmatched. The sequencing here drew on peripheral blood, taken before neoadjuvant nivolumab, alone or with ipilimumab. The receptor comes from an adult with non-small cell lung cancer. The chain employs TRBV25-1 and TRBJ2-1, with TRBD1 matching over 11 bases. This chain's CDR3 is CASSESDRGLYNEQFF. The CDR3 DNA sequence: TGTGCCAGCAGTGAATCGGACAGGGGGCTATACAATGAGCAGTTCTTC.